The 26 T cell receptor delta chains in this list originate from one sample, sequenced in a study of γδ T cells in repeated Plasmodium falciparum infection. TCRdb reprocessed the multiplex PCR reads through CATT. The sample gives roughly 93,000 delta-chain clones, 0.95% to 1% of which show up once; around a tenth is in the top ten. Bulk repertoires came from Vgamma9/Vdelta2+ or Vdelta2-negative gammadelta T cells flow-sorted from PBMC. Sample: gamma-delta T cells from blood. These receptor sequences come from a pool of human donors (malaria-infected and uninfected, not separated).

This clone turned up a few times. A far more abundant clone sits one base away, making this likely a read error. Other DNA sequences from this sample encode an identical CDR3 as well. The V gene is TRDV2, but the J gene lacks a call; the listed D gene, TRDD3, was not tested against the DNA. Germline CDR1 and CDR2: GEAIGNYY and EKD. This CDR3 has 16 residues. The chain's CDR3 is CACDTVSRTGDDKLIF. DNA of the CDR3: TGTGCCTGTGACACCGTATCCCGTACTGGAGACGATAAACTAATCTTT.

This clone was seen only a few times. The mismatch at residue 13 between this DNA's translation and the TCRdb protein of a much larger clone likely reflects a read error; the protein shown is translated from the DNA. The chain is built from TRDV1 and TRDJ4; the D gene is possibly TRDD3 (6 bases). Germline V gives CDR1 TSWWSYY, CDR2 QGS. The CDR3 spans 16 residues. Between the trimmed V and J ends, which lost 2 bases and 7 bases, there was a span of 23 bases. The CDR3 DNA is TGTGCTCTTGGGGAAATTGGTGGGCTGGGGACCGGGCTCCTGATCTTT. Its protein product is CALGEIGGLGTGLLIF.

This clone was counted between two and nine times. TCRdb's protein, taken from a much larger clone, differs from this DNA's translation at residue 21, likely owing to a read error; the protein displayed comes from the DNA. V gene TRDV1 was called; the J gene was not; the D call TRDD3 from the table was never checked on the DNA. Germline CDR1 and CDR2: TSWWSYY and QGS. CDR3 size: 22 residues. CDR3 nucleotides: TGTGCTCTTGGGGAAGCTGCCCCTGGGGTTTCCACGGCGAAAAACCCTCTAGGACCCCTGACCTTT. This sequence encodes CALGEAAPGVSTAKNPLGPLTF.

The V segment is TRDV2, and no J call was made; no check of the table's D call, TRDD3, against the DNA was made. CDR1 and CDR2 from the germline V gene are GEAIGNYY and EKD. The CDR3 spans 15 residues. This CDR3 is CACDPASLGDTGLIF. In DNA form, the CDR3 reads TGTGCCTGTGACCCAGCATCACTGGGGGATACGGGGCTCATCTTT.

This clone was counted a few times. For this DNA, TCRdb reports the protein of a much larger clone, which diverges at residue 9, most likely from a read error; the protein presented here is translated directly from the DNA. The rearrangement links TRDV1 to TRDJ1, with a tentative D call TRDD3 (5 bases). TCRdb gives no J gene; it was assigned here by matching the DNA to germline. This CDR3 contains 14 residues. V was shortened by 4 bases and J by 8 bases, with 17 bases between the two germline ends. CDR1 is TSWWSYY, CDR2 QGS, per germline. The CDR3 DNA is TGTGCTCTTGGGGTCCAGGTACTGGAGGAAAAACTCATCTTT. It codes for CALGVQVLEEKLIF.

In regard to this clone: It differs at one base from a far larger clone, so likely a read error. Other DNA sequences in this specimen translate into the identical CDR3. V and J are TRDV1 and TRDJ1; TRDD3 agrees at 10 bases. TCRdb does not report a J gene; here it was assigned by matching the DNA to germline references. The CDR3 consists of 24 residues. The germline CDR1 and CDR2 sequences are TSWWSYY and QGS. This CDR3 reads CALGEPLPELGGGIRFVYTDKLIF. CDR3 in DNA: TGTGCTCTTGGGGAGCCCCTTCCTGAATTAGGGGGGGGGATACGCTTCGTGTACACCGACAAACTCATCTTT.

This clone was counted between two and nine times. The protein TCRdb lists belongs to a much larger clone and differs from this DNA's translation at residue 14, which points to a read error; the protein shown is made from the DNA. The chain has TRDV2 and TRDJ3, with 10 nucleotides matching TRDD3. The CDR3 spans 19 residues. Germline-derived CDR1 and CDR2 are GEAIGNYY and EKD. CDR3 coding DNA: TGTGCCTGTGACCCTGGGGGATATCAGGGTGCCTGGGACGCCCGACAGATGTTTTTC. It specifies CACDPGGYQGAWDARQMFF.

Worth noting for this clone: TCRdb has a much larger clone's protein, which differs at residue 15 from the translation of this DNA, likely because of a read error; what is shown is the protein translated from the DNA. This chain uses TRDV2 with TRDJ1; 8 bases are shared with TRDD3. TCRdb is silent on the J gene; assignment here came from matching the DNA to germline. Germline V gene sequence: CDR1 GEAIGNYY, CDR2 EKD. The length of the CDR3 is 19 residues. The CDR3: CACEPPLGVFGNNTGKLIF. The CDR3 DNA reads as TGTGCCTGTGAGCCTCCACTGGGGGTCTTCGGGAATAACACCGGTAAACTCATCTTT.

This clone occurred many times. The gene calls are TRDV2 and TRDJ1, with 9 bases identical to TRDD3. No J segment appears in TCRdb, so it was assigned here by matching the sequence to germline. Trimming at V came to 0 bases and at J to 3 bases, leaving 13 bases not matched to a gene. In germline, CDR1 is GEAIGNYY, CDR2 EKD. The CDR3 is 18 amino acids. CDR3 sequence reads: CACDTFGLGIRVSDKLIF. The CDR3 DNA reads TGTGCCTGTGACACCTTCGGACTGGGGATACGCGTTTCCGATAAACTCATCTTT.

About this clone itself: The translation of this DNA and the TCRdb protein of a much larger clone differ at residue 11, probably owing to a read error; the protein shown here is translated from the DNA. This sequence joins TRDV1 and TRDJ1; 7 bases match TRDD3. Assignment of the J gene here rests on matching the DNA to germline, because TCRdb gives none. V lost 3 bases, J lost 0 bases, and 34 bases stayed unmatched. Germline-derived CDR1 and CDR2 are TSWWSYY and QGS. There are 25 residues in the CDR3. In nucleotides, the CDR3 is TGTGCTCTTGGGGATTCTTACAGGGAGCACTATTCTGGGGGCCGCGACATCCCGTACACCGATAAACTCATCTTT. Residues: CALGDSYREHYSGGRDIPYTDKLIF.

In the case of this clone: The likely explanation is a read error, given a far larger clone one base away. Other DNA sequences in this specimen translate into the identical CDR3. The gene calls are TRDV1 and TRDJ1, with D tentatively TRDD3 (5 bases). Matching the DNA to germline supplied the J gene, which TCRdb does not give. Germline CDR1 is TSWWSYY and CDR2 is QGS. The CDR3 contains 19 residues. V was clipped by 3 bases and J by 3 bases, with 26 bases between them. The CDR3 region is CALGEPPGVIPQYADKLIF. The CDR3 DNA sequence: TGTGCTCTTGGGGAGCCGCCGGGGGTTATCCCCCAATACGCCGATAAACTCATCTTT.

This clone was detected only a few times. TCRdb's entry gives the protein of a much larger clone, which mismatches this DNA's translation at residue 16, likely from a read error; the protein reported here is translated from the DNA. The rearrangement uses TRDV1 and TRDJ1; D may correspond to TRDD2 or TRDD3 (8 bases each). Germline CDR1 is TSWWSYY and CDR2 is QGS. CDR3 size: 22 residues. Trimming left V 5 bases short and J 2 bases short, with 36 bases between. Here the CDR3 reads CALGPPSLPMVLGGSMTDKLIF. As DNA, the CDR3 is TGTGCTCTTGGGCCACCAAGCCTTCCTATGGTACTGGGGGGGTCCATGACCGATAAACTCATCTTT.

In its sample, this clone was seen a few times. The TCRdb record carries a much larger clone's protein, which differs from this DNA's translation at residue 8; a read error is the likely cause, and the protein listed here is the DNA translation. The rearrangement uses TRDV2 and TRDJ1; D may be TRDD3 (5 bases). TCRdb gives no J gene; it was assigned here by matching the DNA to germline. Deletions cut 0 bases from V and 0 bases from J, with 22 bases between. The CDR3 is 19 amino acids. Germline values: CDR1 GEAIGNYY, CDR2 EKD. The CDR3 sequence: CACDTKGRRRPLYTDKLIF. In DNA form, the CDR3 reads TGTGCCTGTGACACCAAGGGGAGGCGAAGACCCCTATACACCGATAAACTCATCTTT.

Notes on this clone: The protein in TCRdb stems from a much larger clone and differs at residue 8 from this DNA's translation, likely a read error; here the protein is translated from the DNA. The CDR3 sequence: CACRPRDIDKLIF. The CDR3 DNA follows: TGTGCCTGTCGTCCTCGGGACATCGATAAACTCATCTTT. This chain uses TRDV2 with TRDJ1; no definite D call. As TCRdb names no J gene, one was assigned here on the basis of a DNA match to germline. Per the germline V gene, CDR1 is GEAIGNYY and CDR2 is EKD. Trimming shortened V by 6 bases and J by 4 bases, and 14 bases separated the two germline ends. The CDR3 has 13 amino acids.

The sample holds a few counts of this clone. This likely stems from a read error, as it lies one base from a far larger clone. The same CDR3 arises from other DNA sequences in this sample as well. CDR3 region: CALGELAVAGSSRWYTDKLIF. CDR3 bases: TGTGCTCTTGGGGAACTAGCGGTGGCGGGATCCTCAAGGTGGTACACCGATAAGCTCATCTTT. The chain couples TRDV1 to TRDJ1; the D gene is possibly TRDD3 (5 bases). Germline assignment: CDR1 TSWWSYY and CDR2 QGS. CDR3 length: 21 amino acids.

This clone was recorded a few times. The likely explanation is a read error, given a far larger clone one base away. Other nucleotide sequences from this sample produce the same CDR3. The rearrangement joins TRDV1 to TRDJ1; 12 bases match TRDD3. No J segment appears in TCRdb, so it was assigned here by matching the sequence to germline. Trimming removed 2 bases from V and 10 bases from J; junction bases left unmatched: 20. The germline V gene has CDR1 TSWWSYY and CDR2 QGS. The CDR3 loop spans 19 amino acids. The CDR3 reads CALGEFTPGRTGGYRTLIF. The CDR3 DNA reads as TGTGCTCTTGGGGAATTTACCCCTGGCCGTACTGGGGGATACCGGACACTCATCTTT.

With regard to this clone: The protein given by TCRdb reflects a much larger clone and differs at residue 8 from this DNA's translation, likely from a read error; the protein shown is the DNA's translation. The rearrangement links TRDV1 to TRDJ3, with D perhaps TRDD3 (6 bases). Here the J gene was assigned by germline matching of the DNA, as TCRdb has none. Per the germline V gene, CDR1 is TSWWSYY and CDR2 is QGS. V was trimmed by 1 base and J by 3 bases, leaving 16 bases between them. The CDR3 is made up of 19 amino acids. The CDR3 reads CALGEPGGLGIWDTRQMFF. The CDR3 DNA reads TGTGCTCTTGGGGAACCGGGCGGATTGGGGATCTGGGACACCCGACAGATGTTTTTC.

This clone was found a few times. Only one base separates this from a far larger clonotype, so it likely reflects a read error. Other DNA variants within this sample encode the same CDR3. The chain couples TRDV2 to TRDJ3; 9 nucleotides agree with TRDD3. The CDR3 is 19 amino acids. CDR1 and CDR2 from the germline V gene are GEAIGNYY and EKD. The DNA of the CDR3 is TGCGCCTGTGACGAGAACTGGGGGAGTAGCTCCTGGGACACCCGACAGATGTTTTTC. It is translated as CACDENWGSSSWDTRQMFF.

In its sample, this clone was seen a few times. A read error likely explains why the TCRdb protein, taken from a much larger clone, differs from this DNA's translation at residue 14; the protein shown is translated from the DNA. The rearrangement joins TRDV1 to TRDJ1, with D possibly matching TRDD2 (6 bases). Germline CDR1 and CDR2: TSWWSYY and QGS. V was shortened by 0 bases and J by 2 bases, with 34 bases between the two germline ends. This CDR3 has 23 amino acids. CDR3 region: CALGELSLGLPHYRGSRTDKLIF. In nucleotides, the CDR3 is TGTGCTCTTGGGGAACTATCTTTAGGCCTTCCCCATTACCGGGGGTCTAGAACCGATAAACTCATCTTT.

This clone has at least ten counts. Other DNA sequences in this specimen translate into the identical CDR3. The CDR3 region is CAVVIFLPTGFDPKVTDKLIF. As DNA, the CDR3 is TGTGCTGTGGTAATCTTCCTGCCTACGGGATTTGATCCGAAAGTCACCGATAAACTCATCTTT. This chain links TRAV36/DV7 with TRDJ1, with a weak D call TRDD2 (6 bases). The CDR3 spans 21 residues. Trimming took off 3 bases at V and 1 base at J, with 34 bases between the two ends. Germline values: CDR1 VTNFRS, CDR2 LTSSGIE (reference sequence).

This clone has only a few counts. TCRdb attributes to this sequence the protein of a much larger clone, which differs from the DNA translation at residue 17; a read error is likely, and the protein displayed is translated from the DNA. No J gene was assigned, while the V gene was called as TRDV1; no check of the table's D call, TRDD3, against the DNA was made. CDR1 is TSWWSYY, CDR2 QGS, per germline. This CDR3 region has 19 residues. CDR3 sequence (DNA): TGTGCTCTTGGGGGAAGACTTAAAAAGTCCCTCCGGTACACCGATAAACCCATCTTT. Translating gives CALGGRLKKSLRYTDKPIF.

A note on this clone: TCRdb lists the protein of a much larger clone for this DNA, which differs at residue 9, so this is likely a read error; the protein given here is translated from the DNA itself. The chain joins TRDV1 to TRDJ1, with D perhaps assigned TRDD2 or TRDD3 (5 bases each). Trimming took 2 bases from V and 3 from J, leaving 34 bases between them. Germline CDR1 is TSWWSYY and CDR2 is QGS. This CDR3 contains 22 residues. The CDR3 sequence: CALGELMSSFFRGYSGADKLIF. In nucleotides, the CDR3 is TGTGCTCTTGGGGAATTAATGAGTAGTTTCTTCCGGGGGTACTCCGGCGCCGATAAACTCATCTTT.

Remarks on this clone: A far larger clone lies a single base away; this is likely a read error. Different DNA sequences within this sample yield the same CDR3. The V call is TRDV1, the J call TRDJ1; TRDD3 aligns across 12 bases. TCRdb supplies no J gene; here it was assigned by aligning the nucleotide sequence to germline. CDR3 size: 19 residues. Germline CDR1 and CDR2: TSWWSYY and QGS. V lost 4 bases, J lost 6 bases, and 18 bases stayed unmatched. In DNA, the CDR3 is TGTGCTCTTGGGGTATTCCTACTTGGGACTGGGGGATACAGGAATAAACTCATCTTT. The encoded protein is CALGVFLLGTGGYRNKLIF.

This clone was picked up a small number of times. One base separates it from a far larger clone, so it is likely a read error. This sample includes further DNA sequences coding for the same CDR3. This chain connects TRDV2 to TRDJ2, with TRDD3 identical over 9 bases. The J gene, absent from TCRdb, was called here by matching the DNA to germline. The CDR3 is made up of 19 amino acids. The V and J ends lost 0 bases and 0 bases, in that order; junction bases with no gene match: 10. The germline V gene encodes CDR1 GEAIGNYY and CDR2 EKD. As DNA, the CDR3 is TGTGCCTGTGACACCGTACTGGGGGACACGCGGGCTTTGACAGCACAACTCTTCTTT. Amino acid sequence: CACDTVLGDTRALTAQLFF.

This clone was detected many times. A read error likely explains this, since a far larger clone differs by one base. This same CDR3 is encoded by further DNA sequences in the sample. J is TRDJ1 and V is TRDV2; 7 nucleotides agree with TRDD3. Germline matching of the DNA provided the J gene here, since TCRdb leaves it blank. This CDR3 has 19 amino acids. The V gene's germline CDR1 is GEAIGNYY and CDR2 EKD. V lost 3 bases and J lost 8; bases outside the gene matches: 26. The CDR3 spells CACDPLGGAPSEVDSKLIF. The CDR3 nucleotides read TGTGCCTGTGACCCCCTGGGGGGGGCCCCCTCCGAGGTGGACAGCAAACTCATCTTT.

This clone has only a few counts. This likely reflects a read error, since a far larger clone is one base away. Additional DNA sequences in this sample encode the identical CDR3. This chain links TRDV1 with TRDJ1, with 9 bases identical to TRDD2. TCRdb lists no J gene, so it was determined here by aligning the DNA to germline. The germline gives CDR1 TSWWSYY, CDR2 QGS. The CDR3 contains 22 residues. Written as DNA, the CDR3 is TGTGCCCTTGGGGAACCAGGCCTTCCTACTTCTTTACCTGGGGGGGTCACCGATAAACTCATCTTT. Translating gives CALGEPGLPTSLPGGVTDKLIF.